This T cell receptor beta chain originates from a study of T cells in Graves' hyperthyroidism and ophthalmopathy. General observations from the study: Separation of ophthalmopathy from stable hyperthyroidism was achieved by a 13 V-J model. In validation, the model predicted ophthalmopathy. These predictions came a median around 5.9 months before onset.

TCR beta CDR3 regions were amplified from RNA. HTBI primers were employed in a first-round RT-PCR of the TCR CDR3. TCRdb recomputed calls from the multiplex PCR reads with MiXCR, one row per CDR3 protein. The sample includes some 350,000 distinct CDR3 sequences, 12% to 15% of them seen just once. This clonotype was recorded a few times. Its antigen is unknown. V was clipped by 0 bases and J by 7 bases, with 13 bases between them. The germline V gene encodes CDR1 LGHDT and CDR2 YNNKEL (reference sequence). The CDR3 is 15 amino acids. The sequenced material came from blood. J is TRBJ1-5 and V is TRBV3-1; unclear D gene. The TCR sequence derives from a woman in her thirties or forties with Graves' ophthalmopathy. The CDR3 DNA follows: TGTGCCAGCAGCCAAGACGGTAGGGTTGGGCAGCCCCAGCATTTT. The encoded protein is CASSQDGRVGQPQHF. Together with reference TRBV3-1 and TRBJ1-5, the CDR3 gives the full variable domain: DTAVSQTPKYLVTQMGNDKSIKCEQNLGHDTMYWYKQDSKKFLKIMFSYNNKELIINETVPNRFSPKSPDKAHLNLHINSLELGDSAVYFCASSQDGRVGQPQHFGDGTRLSIL.